Listed below are T cell receptor beta chains from one sample, sequenced in a study of Tregs in tolerant kidney transplant recipients. Only in-frame clones appear in the TCRdb table, and some are missing; sequencing was by immunoSEQ multiplex PCR. Of 50,000 to 65,000 clones listed, around 87% are singletons. Sequencing was performed on CD4+ T cells from blood (PBMCs), taken 6 months after the transplant. Source of these receptors: a human patient who received a combined kidney and bone marrow transplant. Certain T cells may be donor cells from the graft. Both conserved end residues are part of each CDR3. Fields, in order: clone size, CDR3 length, D gene, V gene, J gene, CDR3 protein, CDR3 DNA. The D gene is left open where the match is weak. The size entry is marked missing in some rows and otherwise reads once, few, many or a size class.

.	14	.	TRBV6-1	TRBJ1-1	CACCRRGGNTEAFF	TGTGCCTGCTGCAGGAGGGGGGGGAACACTGAAGCTTTCTTT
.	13	TRBD1	TRBV7-9	TRBJ2-7	CASSPDREGEQYF	TGTGCCAGCAGCCCGGACAGGGAAGGCGAGCAGTACTTC
.	11	TRBD2	TRBV2	TRBJ2-3	CASSRTSERYF	TGTGCCAGCAGCAGGACTAGCGAGAGGTATTTT
.	10	.	TRBV20-1	TRBJ1-5	CSARGQPQHF	TGCAGTGCCAGGGGTCAGCCCCAGCATTTT
.	15	TRBD1	TRBV19	TRBJ1-4	CASSIGGRGNEKLFF	TGTGCCAGTAGTATAGGTGGCAGGGGGAATGAAAAACTGTTTTTT
.	14	.	TRBV27	TRBJ1-3	CASSEGVWGNTIYF	TGTGCCAGCTCCGAAGGGGTATGGGGAAACACCATATATTTT
.	16	.	TRBV18	TRBJ2-2	CASSPTTSLNTGELFF	TGTGCCAGCTCACCAACGACTTCCCTGAACACCGGGGAGCTGTTTTTT
.	15	.	TRBV4-2	TRBJ2-5	CASSVRDWNIETQYF	TGTGCCAGCAGCGTCCGGGACTGGAATATAGAGACCCAGTACTTC
once	13	TRBD1	TRBV6-5	TRBJ2-1	CASSRTGYYEQFF	TGTGCCAGCAGCCGGACAGGGTATTATGAGCAGTTCTTC
.	18	TRBD2	TRBV18	TRBJ2-5	CASSPRTSGSYGLETQYF	TGTGCCAGCTCACCCCGGACTAGCGGGAGCTATGGGCTAGAGACCCAGTACTTC
.	14	TRBD1	TRBV2	TRBJ1-1	CASLAGRGKGEAFF	TGTGCCAGCCTTGCGGGCAGGGGGAAAGGTGAAGCTTTCTTT
.	12	.	TRBV7-3	TRBJ2-2	CASSLYGGELFF	TGTGCCAGCAGCTTATACGGTGGGGAGCTGTTTTTT
.	16	TRBD2	TRBV18	TRBJ2-5	CASSSRTSGAQETQYF	TGTGCCAGCTCATCTAGGACTAGCGGGGCACAAGAGACCCAGTACTTC
.	14	.	TRBV4-1	TRBJ1-1	CASSQLVLATEAFF	TGCGCCAGCAGCCAGCTCGTCTTGGCCACTGAAGCTTTCTTT
once	13	.	TRBV5-4	TRBJ2-3	CASSLGLTDTQYF	TGTGCCAGCAGCTTAGGACTCACAGATACGCAGTATTTT
.	15	.	TRBV7-2	TRBJ1-5	CASSLRTAYNQPQHF	TGTGCCAGCAGTTTGCGTACAGCTTATAATCAGCCCCAGCATTTT
.	15	.	TRBV28	TRBJ1-5	CASSYYRDHNQPQHF	TGTGCCAGCAGTTACTACAGGGACCACAATCAGCCCCAGCATTTT
once	16	TRBD1	TRBV5-1	TRBJ2-2	CASSGHRGSNTGELFF	TGCGCCAGCAGCGGACACAGGGGTTCGAACACCGGGGAGCTGTTTTTT
.	15	TRBD1	TRBV10-3	TRBJ2-5	CAISDRDSFQETQYF	TGTGCCATCAGTGATAGGGACAGTTTTCAAGAGACCCAGTACTTC
.	13	.	TRBV19	TRBJ2-2	CASNRANTGELFF	TGTGCCAGTAATCGGGCGAACACCGGGGAGCTGTTTTTT
.	18	TRBD1	TRBV5-1	TRBJ2-6	CASSWGQGPSVGANVLTF	TGCGCCAGCAGCTGGGGACAGGGGCCCTCAGTAGGGGCCAACGTCCTGACTTTC
.	13	.	TRBV19	TRBJ1-2	CASSIDWTYGYTF	TGTGCCAGTAGTATAGATTGGACTTATGGCTACACCTTC
.	19	TRBD2	TRBV7-3	TRBJ2-3	CASSLRLAGGPTSTDTQYF	TGTGCCAGCAGCTTAAGACTAGCGGGAGGGCCCACTAGCACAGATACGCAGTATTTT
.	12	.	TRBV6-6	TRBJ2-7	CASTGGSYEQYF	TGTGCCAGCACGGGCGGGTCCTACGAGCAGTACTTC